This T cell receptor (beta chain) emerged from a study of T cell responses to AZD1222 COVID-19 vaccine. The method was immunoSEQ multiplex PCR; TCRdb's version includes in-frame clones alone and lacks a portion of them. The repertoire consists of around 70,000 clones, with approximately 85% occurring once and the leading ten covering around 25%. The CDR3 covers 14 residues. Germline V gene data show CDR1 as SGHTA and CDR2 as FQGNSA. V shed 5 bases, J shed 9 bases, and the junction held 9 bases outside the gene matches. Regarding the study as a whole: The study found Spike-specific TCR breadth and depth rose after two AZD1222 doses. Unmutated variant regions are reportedly targeted by nearly half of spike-specific TCRs. No repertoire was sampled before or during the peak T cell response, only after it. The donor group comprised mostly white British people and more females; the analysis possibly underestimated clonal diversity.

For this clone: Its cognate antigen is unknown.

The sequence was obtained from an adult in good health. Sequenced material: peripheral blood, taken on day 0 of MenACWY control vaccination. J is TRBJ2-1 and V is TRBV7-2; TRBD1 aligns across 8 bases. The CDR3 here is CASSPPTGVSEQFF. In nucleotides, the CDR3 is TGTGCCAGCAGCCCCCCGACAGGGGTTAGTGAGCAGTTCTTC.